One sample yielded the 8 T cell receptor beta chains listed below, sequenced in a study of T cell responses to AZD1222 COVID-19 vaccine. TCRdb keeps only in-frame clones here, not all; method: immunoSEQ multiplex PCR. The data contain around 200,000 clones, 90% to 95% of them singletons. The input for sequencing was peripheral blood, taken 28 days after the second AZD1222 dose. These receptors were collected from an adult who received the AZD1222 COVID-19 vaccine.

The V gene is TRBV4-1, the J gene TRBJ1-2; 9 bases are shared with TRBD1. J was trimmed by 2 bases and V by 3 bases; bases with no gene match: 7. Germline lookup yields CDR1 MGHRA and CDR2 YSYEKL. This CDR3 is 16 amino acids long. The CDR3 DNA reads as TGCGCCAGCAGCCAGACGAGGACAGGGGAGAACTATGGCTACACCTTC. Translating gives CASSQTRTGENYGYTF.

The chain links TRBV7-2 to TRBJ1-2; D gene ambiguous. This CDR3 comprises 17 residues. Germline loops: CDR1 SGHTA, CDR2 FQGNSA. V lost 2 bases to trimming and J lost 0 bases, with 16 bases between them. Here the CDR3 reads CASSLSLRGKPNYGYTF. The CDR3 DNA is TGTGCCAGCAGCTTATCCCTTCGGGGAAAACCTAACTATGGCTACACCTTC. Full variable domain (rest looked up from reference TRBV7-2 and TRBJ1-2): GAGVSQSPSNKVTEKGKDVELRCDPISGHTALYWYRQSLGQGLEFLIYFQGNSAPDKSGLPSDRFSAERTGGSVSTLTIQRTQQEDSAVYLCASSLSLRGKPNYGYTFGSGTRLTVV.

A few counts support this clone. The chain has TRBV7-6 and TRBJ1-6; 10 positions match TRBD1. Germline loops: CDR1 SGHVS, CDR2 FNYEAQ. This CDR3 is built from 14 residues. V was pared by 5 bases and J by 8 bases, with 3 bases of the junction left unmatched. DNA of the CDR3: TGTGCCAGCAGCCCCGGACAGGGGGATTCACCCCTCCACTTT. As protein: CASSPGQGDSPLHF.

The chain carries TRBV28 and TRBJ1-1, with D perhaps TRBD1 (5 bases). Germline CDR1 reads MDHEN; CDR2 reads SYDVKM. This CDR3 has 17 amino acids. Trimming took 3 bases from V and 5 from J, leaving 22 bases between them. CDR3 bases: TGTGCCAGCAGTTTTACGTCTTTAGGGGTGGGATGGACTGAAGCTTTCTTT. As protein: CASSFTSLGVGWTEAFF.

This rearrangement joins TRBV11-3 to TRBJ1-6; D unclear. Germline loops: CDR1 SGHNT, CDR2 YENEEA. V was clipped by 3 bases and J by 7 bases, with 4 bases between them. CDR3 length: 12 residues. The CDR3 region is CASSFQNSPLHF. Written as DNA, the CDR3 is TGTGCCAGCAGCTTCCAGAATTCACCCCTCCACTTT.

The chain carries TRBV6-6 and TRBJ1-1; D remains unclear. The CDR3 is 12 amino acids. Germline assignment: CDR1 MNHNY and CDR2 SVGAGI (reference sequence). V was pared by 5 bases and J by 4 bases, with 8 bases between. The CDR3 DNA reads TGTGCCAGCAGTCAAGGGAGCACTGAAGCTTTCTTT. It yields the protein CASSQGSTEAFF.

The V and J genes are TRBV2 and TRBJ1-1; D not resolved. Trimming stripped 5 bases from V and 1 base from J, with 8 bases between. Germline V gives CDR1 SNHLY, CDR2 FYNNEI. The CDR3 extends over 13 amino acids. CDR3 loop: CASSPDWNTEAFF. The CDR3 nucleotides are TGTGCCAGCAGTCCGGATTGGAACACTGAAGCTTTCTTT. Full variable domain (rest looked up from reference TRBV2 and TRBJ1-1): EPEVTQTPSHQVTQMGQEVILRCVPISNHLYFYWYRQILGQKVEFLVSFYNNEISEKSEIFDDQFSVERPDGSNFTLKIRSTKLEDSAMYFCASSPDWNTEAFFGQGTRLTVV.

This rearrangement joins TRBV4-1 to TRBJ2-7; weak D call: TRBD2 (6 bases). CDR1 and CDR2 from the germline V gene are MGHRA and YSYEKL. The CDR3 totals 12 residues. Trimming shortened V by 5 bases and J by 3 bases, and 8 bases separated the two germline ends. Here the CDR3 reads CASSGGGYEQYF. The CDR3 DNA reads TGCGCCAGCAGCGGGGGAGGCTACGAGCAGTACTTC.